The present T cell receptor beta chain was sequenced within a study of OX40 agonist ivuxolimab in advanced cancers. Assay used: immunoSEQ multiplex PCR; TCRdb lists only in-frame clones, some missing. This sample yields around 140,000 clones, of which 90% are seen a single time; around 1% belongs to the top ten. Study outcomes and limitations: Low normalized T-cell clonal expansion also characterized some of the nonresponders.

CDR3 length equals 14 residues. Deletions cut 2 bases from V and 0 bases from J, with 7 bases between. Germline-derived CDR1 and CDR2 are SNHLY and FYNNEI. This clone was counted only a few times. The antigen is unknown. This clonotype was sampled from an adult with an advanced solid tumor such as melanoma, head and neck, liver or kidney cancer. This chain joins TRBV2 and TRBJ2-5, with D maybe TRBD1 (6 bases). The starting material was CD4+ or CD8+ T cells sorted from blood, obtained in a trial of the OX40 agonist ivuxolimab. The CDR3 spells CASSENRDQETQYF. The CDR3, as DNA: TGTGCCAGCAGTGAAAACAGGGACCAAGAGACCCAGTACTTC.